The subject of this entry is one T cell receptor beta chain. This table comes from immunoSEQ multiplex PCR, and its TCRdb copy is limited to in-frame clones, with some not included. The table records about 150,000 clones, under 85% of them present only once. Brentuximab vedotin exposure varied, and every patient relapsed after autologous stem cell transplantation. This entry is derived from a study of PD-1 blockade in classical Hodgkin lymphoma. The ends lost 6 bases at V and 6 bases at J; junction bases unmatched: 14. Looked up from germline, CDR1 is MDHEN and CDR2 is SYDVKM. This CDR3 region has 16 residues.

The sequencing used peripheral blood mononuclear cells (PBMCs), collected before the second cycle of nivolumab. The V call is TRBV28, the J call TRBJ1-5; 7 bases are a match to TRBD1. The sequence was obtained from a human donor with classical Hodgkin lymphoma. The CDR3 spells CASSNSQGYPGQPQHF. CDR3 nucleotide sequence: TGTGCCAGCAGCAATTCACAGGGGTATCCTGGTCAGCCCCAGCATTTT.